These 22 T cell receptor beta chains were sequenced from one sample in a study of T cells in Graves' hyperthyroidism and ophthalmopathy. From RNA transcripts, TCR beta CDR3 regions were amplified. Carried out on the TCR CDR3, a first-round RT-PCR used the HTBI primer set. TCRdb reprocessed the multiplex PCR reads with MiXCR, giving one entry per CDR3 protein. This sample carries 450,000 to 600,000 distinct CDR3 sequences, about 20% of them seen once, and the ten largest clones take roughly 50%. The sequencing sample was made of blood. The receptor source for this set is a man aged 35 to 55 with Graves' ophthalmopathy.

This chain uses TRBV7-9 with TRBJ2-7; TRBD1 aligns across 7 bases. The CDR3 has 14 amino acids. The junction had 9 bases not matched to a gene; V was cut back by 5 bases and J by 5 bases. CDR1 is SEHNR and CDR2 is FQNEAQ in the germline V gene (reference sequence). The DNA of the CDR3 is TGTGCCAGCAGCCGACAGGGTAGGGAGAACGAGCAGTACTTC. This translates into CASSRQGRENEQYF.

The chain links TRBV7-3 to TRBJ1-2; D perhaps matches TRBD1 (5 bases). This CDR3 has 14 amino acids. The germline CDR1 and CDR2 sequences are SGHTA and FQGTGA. V lost 3 bases, J lost 8 bases, and 16 bases lay in between. The CDR3 region is CASSFFGTPGGYTF. The CDR3 nucleotides read TGTGCCAGCAGCTTCTTTGGGACCCCGGGGGGCTACACCTTC.

The chain has TRBV28 and TRBJ1-6; D gene unclear. Trimming took 8 bases from V and 9 from J, leaving 17 bases between them. The CDR3 runs 14 residues. CDR1 is MDHEN and CDR2 is SYDVKM in the germline V gene. CDR3 in DNA: TGTGCCAGCCACCTGGCGCCGGATGGTTCACCCCTCCACTTT. It yields the protein CASHLAPDGSPLHF.

The rearrangement links TRBV6-1 to TRBJ2-7, with D perhaps TRBD2 (6 bases). The CDR3 covers 15 residues. Germline V CDR1 and CDR2: MNHNS, SASEGT. V was pared by 6 bases and J by 5 bases, with 20 bases between. The CDR3 here is CASRPASALRDEQYF. CDR3 nucleotides: TGTGCCAGCAGGCCTGCTAGCGCCCTTAGGGACGAGCAGTACTTC.

The V and J genes are TRBV12-3 or TRBV12-4 and TRBJ2-2; D gene ambiguous. Trimming cost V 8 bases and J 6 bases, with 4 bases left between them. There are 10 residues in the CDR3. The CDR3 reads CASHSGELFF. CDR3 nucleotide sequence: TGTGCCAGCCATTCCGGGGAGCTGTTTTTT.

This rearrangement joins TRBV2 to TRBJ2-5; 7 nucleotides line up with TRBD2. This CDR3 has 17 amino acids. Germline V gene data show CDR1 as SNHLY and CDR2 as FYNNEI. The trim removed 5 bases at V and 5 bases at J, leaving 17 bases unmatched. The CDR3 DNA follows: TGTGCCAGCAGTTTCTATTCCGCGGGAGAGGTGGGGGAGACCCAGTACTTC. It is translated as CASSFYSAGEVGETQYF.

The V call is TRBV10-3, the J call TRBJ2-7; 11 nucleotides line up with TRBD2. CDR1 and CDR2 (germline): ENHRY, SYGVKD. The CDR3 consists of 15 residues. The V segment lost 10 bases and the J segment 2 bases; nucleotides outside the gene matches: 10. CDR3 loop: CATIPGLAAPYEQYF. The CDR3 nucleotides read TGTGCCACCATTCCGGGACTAGCGGCTCCCTACGAGCAGTACTTC.

There are many counts of this clonotype. The chain is built from TRBV28 and TRBJ2-3, with D possibly matching TRBD2 (7 bases). CDR3 size: 17 residues. Germline V gene lookup returns CDR1 MDHEN and CDR2 SYDVKM. The ends were cut back, 2 bases at V and 2 bases at J, with 17 bases in the middle. In nucleotides, the CDR3 is TGTGCCAGCAGTTTAGGGGGGGCTAGCGTCCTCACAGATACGCAGTATTTT. Translated: CASSLGGASVLTDTQYF.

Many counts were recorded for this clonotype. The chain is built from TRBV11-2 and TRBJ2-1; possibly TRBD1 or TRBD2 for D (6 bases each). The CDR3 is 15 residues long. V lost 8 bases and J lost 3, with 17 bases in between. The germline CDR1 and CDR2 sequences are SGHAT and FQNNGV. CDR3 nucleotide sequence: TGTGCCAGCGGGACGAGGGGGACTCACTACAATGAGCAGTTCTTC. It yields the protein CASGTRGTHYNEQFF.

This clonotype was seen a handful of times. J is TRBJ2-7 and V is TRBV2; D gene unclear. V shed 7 bases and J shed 3 bases, with 16 bases lying between them. CDR1 is SNHLY, CDR2 FYNNEI, per germline. CDR3 size: 14 residues. Here the CDR3 reads CASIVPEGDYEQYF. The DNA for the CDR3 is TGTGCCAGCATTGTTCCCGAAGGAGACTACGAGCAGTACTTC.

Worth noting for this clonotype: Germline is not matched at one junction end, which may reflect a read error. V is TRBV2 and J is TRBJ1-3; D unclear. CDR1 SNHLY and CDR2 FYNNEI come from the germline V gene. The CDR3 contains 12 residues. The CDR3 sequence: CAKARAGNTTYF. DNA of the CDR3: TGTGCCAAAGCCCGAGCGGGAAACACCACATATTTT.

The chain couples TRBV4-1 to TRBJ2-3, with D possibly matching TRBD2 (6 bases). The V gene's germline CDR1 is MGHRA and CDR2 YSYEKL. Trimming stripped 0 bases from V and 0 bases from J, with 19 bases between. This CDR3 has 19 amino acids. The CDR3 spells CASSQDHGAGGASTDTQYF. In nucleotides, the CDR3 is TGCGCCAGCAGCCAAGATCACGGGGCTGGCGGGGCCAGCACAGATACGCAGTATTTT.

This clonotype was seen a handful of times. This rearrangement joins TRBV5-1 to TRBJ2-1, with TRBD2 identical over 9 bases. Germline V lookup: CDR1 SGHRS, CDR2 YFSETQ. Losses at the gene ends were 0 bases for V and 2 bases for J; bases not matched to a gene: 9. The length of the CDR3 is 18 residues. In nucleotides, the CDR3 is TGCGCCAGCAGCTTGGCCGGGGTAGCGGGGGACCCCTACAATGAGCAGTTCTTC. Encoded protein: CASSLAGVAGDPYNEQFF.

This clonotype was counted ten times or more. The V and J genes are TRBV7-2 and TRBJ2-7; TRBD1 or TRBD2 may be the D gene (5 bases each). Germline V gene lookup returns CDR1 SGHTA and CDR2 FQGNSA. Trimming cost V 8 bases and J 3 bases, with 17 bases left between them. This CDR3 contains 14 residues. Here the CDR3 DNA reads TGTGCCAGCGGGCCTACCGGGACGGGCTACGAGCAGTACTTC. This encodes CASGPTGTGYEQYF.

The table lists this clonotype with many counts. The chain is built from TRBV28 and TRBJ1-1; a weak D match, TRBD1 (6 bases). CDR3 length equals 12 residues. V was trimmed by 7 bases and J by 3 bases, leaving 9 bases between them. Per the germline V gene, CDR1 is MDHEN and CDR2 is SYDVKM. CDR3 nucleotides: TGTGCCAGCAAGGGGGGATACACTGAAGCTTTCTTT. It encodes CASKGGYTEAFF.

This chain connects TRBV5-1 to TRBJ1-6; 7 bases fit TRBD1. Germline CDR1 is SGHRS and CDR2 is YFSETQ. The CDR3 has 15 residues. Trimming cost V 5 bases and J 1 base; bases outside gene matches: 3. The CDR3 reads CASRRDSSYNSPLHF. In DNA, the CDR3 is TGCGCCAGCAGGCGGGACAGTTCCTATAATTCACCCCTCCACTTT.

This clonotype has at least ten counts. This sequence joins TRBV28 and TRBJ2-7; 8 nucleotides align to TRBD1. The germline gives CDR1 MDHEN, CDR2 SYDVKM. The ends lost 6 bases at V and 5 bases at J; junction bases unmatched: 6. CDR3 length equals 13 residues. As DNA, the CDR3 is TGTGCCAGCAGCCCCAGGGGGCAGAACGAGCAGTACTTC. Its protein product is CASSPRGQNEQYF.

In this sample, this clonotype turned up a few times. The chain recombines TRBV27 with TRBJ2-3, with D possibly being TRBD1 or TRBD2 (5 bases each). With 0 bases removed from V and 8 bases from J, the gap between germline ends came to 9 bases. The CDR3 length is 13 residues. Germline CDR1 and CDR2: MNHEY and SMNVEV (reference sequence). The CDR3: CASSLSGDGTQYF. The CDR3 DNA reads TGTGCCAGCAGTTTATCGGGGGACGGTACGCAGTATTTT.

The V and J genes are TRBV2 and TRBJ1-5; 9 nucleotides line up with TRBD1. The germline V gene encodes CDR1 SNHLY and CDR2 FYNNEI. The CDR3 is made up of 14 amino acids. The ends lost 6 bases at V and 6 bases at J; junction bases unmatched: 6. CDR3 sequence: CASRGTGTGQPQHF. The CDR3 DNA sequence: TGTGCCAGCAGGGGGACAGGGACGGGTCAGCCCCAGCATTTT.

The chain couples TRBV14 to TRBJ1-6; a weak D match, TRBD1 (5 bases). CDR3 size: 13 residues. Between the trimmed V and J ends, which lost 2 bases and 14 bases, there was a span of 13 bases. Per germline, CDR1 SGHDN and CDR2 FVKESK. CDR3 in DNA: TGTGCCAGCAGCCAACAGGGCTTTGGGGCCCTCCACTTT. It yields the protein CASSQQGFGALHF.

The count of this clonotype is one. The chain joins TRBV7-8 to TRBJ1-5, with TRBD1 identical over 7 bases. The CDR3 has 15 residues. With 1 base clipped from V and 7 bases from J, the junction kept 7 bases outside the gene matches. CDR1 SGHVS and CDR2 FQNEAQ come from the germline V gene. CDR3 DNA sequence: TGTGCCAGCAGCTTAGAACAGGGGCGAGGGCAGCCCCAGCATTTT. This codes for CASSLEQGRGQPQHF.

This clonotype was seen repeatedly, ten times or more. This chain connects TRBV20-1 to TRBJ2-1; D is perhaps TRBD2 (5 bases). V was trimmed by 0 bases and J by 6 bases, leaving 9 bases between them. This CDR3 region has 13 residues. Germline CDR1 and CDR2: DFQATT and SNEGSKA (reference sequence). CDR3 nucleotides: TGCAGTGCTAGAGATCGTGGAGGCAATGAGCAGTTCTTC. It encodes CSARDRGGNEQFF.